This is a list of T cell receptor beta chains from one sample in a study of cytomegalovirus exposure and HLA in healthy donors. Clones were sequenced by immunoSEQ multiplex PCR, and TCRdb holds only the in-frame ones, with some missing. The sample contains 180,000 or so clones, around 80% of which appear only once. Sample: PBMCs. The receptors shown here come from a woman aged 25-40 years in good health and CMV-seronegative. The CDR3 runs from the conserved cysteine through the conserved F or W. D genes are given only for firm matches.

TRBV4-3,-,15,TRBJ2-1,CASSQVGDSYNEQFF,TGCGCCAGCAGCCAAGTAGGGGACTCCTACAATGAGCAGTTCTTC
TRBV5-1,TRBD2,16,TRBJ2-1,CASSSPGLAGANEQFF,TGCGCCAGCAGCTCACCGGGACTAGCGGGTGCAAATGAGCAGTTCTTC
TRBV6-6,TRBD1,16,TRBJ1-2,CASSYSRGRIDYGYTF,TGTGCCAGCAGTTACTCCAGGGGGCGGATCGACTATGGCTACACCTTC
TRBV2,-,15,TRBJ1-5,CASSPGSQGNQPQHF,TGTGCCAGCAGCCCAGGTAGTCAGGGCAATCAGCCCCAGCATTTT
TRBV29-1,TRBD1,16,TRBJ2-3,CSVDQMGTGGRGTQYF,TGCAGCGTTGACCAAATGGGGACAGGGGGCCGGGGTACGCAGTATTTT
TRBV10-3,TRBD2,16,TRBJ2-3,CAISAPSGAFTDTQYF,TGTGCCATCAGTGCGCCTAGCGGGGCCTTCACAGATACGCAGTATTTT
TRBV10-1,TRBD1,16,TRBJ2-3,CASSSLTGDAIDTQYF,TGCGCCAGCAGTTCGCTGACAGGGGACGCAATAGATACGCAGTATTTT
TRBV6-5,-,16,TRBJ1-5,CASSYSYPGLNQPQHF,TGTGCCAGCAGTTACTCTTATCCGGGTCTCAATCAGCCCCAGCATTTT
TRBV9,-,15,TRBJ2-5,CASSVAGVTKETQYF,TGTGCCAGCAGCGTAGCGGGGGTTACGAAAGAGACCCAGTACTTC
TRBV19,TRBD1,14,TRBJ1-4,CASRSRGPGEKLFF,TGTGCCAGTAGGAGCAGGGGGCCCGGTGAAAAACTGTTTTTT
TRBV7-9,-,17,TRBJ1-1,CASSLTFLNRVNTEAFF,TGTGCCAGCAGCTTAACGTTTTTGAACAGGGTGAACACTGAAGCTTTCTTT
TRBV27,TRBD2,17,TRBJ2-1,CASSPWGLAGQYNEQFF,TGTGCCAGCAGCCCATGGGGGCTAGCGGGGCAATACAATGAGCAGTTCTTC
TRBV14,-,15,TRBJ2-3,CASSQELLSTDTQYF,TGTGCCAGCAGCCAAGAACTACTTAGCACAGATACGCAGTATTTT
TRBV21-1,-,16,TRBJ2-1,CASRPSGGSSYNEQFF,TGTGCCAGCAGACCTAGCGGGGGGTCCTCCTACAATGAGCAGTTCTTC
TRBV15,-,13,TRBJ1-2,CATSRVDSEGYTF,TGTGCCACCAGCAGAGTAGACAGCGAGGGCTACACCTTC
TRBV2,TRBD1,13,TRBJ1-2,CASTEGQGYGYTF,TGTGCCAGCACCGAGGGACAGGGCTATGGCTACACCTTC
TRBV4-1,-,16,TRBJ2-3,CASSPPSGPSTDTQYF,TGCGCCAGCAGCCCCCCCAGCGGCCCTAGCACAGATACGCAGTATTTT
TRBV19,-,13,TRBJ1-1,CASSYGMNTEAFF,TGTGCCAGTAGTTACGGTATGAACACTGAAGCTTTCTTT
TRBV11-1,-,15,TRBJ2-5,CASRGGTGRQETQYF,TGTGCCTCCAGGGGGGGGACAGGACGCCAAGAGACCCAGTACTTC
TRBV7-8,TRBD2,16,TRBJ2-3,CASSPGGLGLTDTQYF,TGTGCCAGCAGCCCGGGGGGGCTTGGCCTTACAGATACGCAGTATTTT
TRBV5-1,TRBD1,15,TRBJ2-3,CASSADRASTDTQYF,TGCGCCAGCAGCGCGGACAGGGCTAGCACAGATACGCAGTATTTT
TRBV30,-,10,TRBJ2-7,CAWALHEQYF,TGTGCCTGGGCCCTACACGAGCAGTACTTC
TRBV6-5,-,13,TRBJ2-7,CASSLTGDYEQYF,TGTGCCAGCAGCTTGACAGGAGACTACGAGCAGTACTTC
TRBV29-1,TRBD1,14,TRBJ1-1,CSVWDRGGNTEAFF,TGCAGCGTCTGGGACAGGGGCGGGAACACTGAAGCTTTCTTT
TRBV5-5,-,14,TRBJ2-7,CASSSLQVGYEQYF,TGTGCCAGCAGCTCCTTGCAGGTAGGCTACGAGCAGTACTTC
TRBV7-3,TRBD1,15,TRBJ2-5,CASSSPGQGKETQYF,TGTGCCAGCAGCTCCCCGGGACAGGGAAAAGAGACCCAGTACTTC
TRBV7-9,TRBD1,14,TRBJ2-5,CASSFAGGQETQYF,TGTGCCAGCAGCTTTGCAGGGGGCCAAGAGACCCAGTACTTC
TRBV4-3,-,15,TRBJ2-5,CASSRGRGFGETQYF,TGCGCCAGCAGCCGAGGCAGGGGTTTCGGGGAGACCCAGTACTTC
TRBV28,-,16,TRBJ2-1,CASSPPGQEVYNEQFF,TGTGCCAGCAGTCCCCCAGGGCAGGAAGTATACAATGAGCAGTTCTTC
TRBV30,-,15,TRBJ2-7,CAWSRVGSSSYEQYF,TGTGCCTGGAGCAGAGTCGGGAGTAGCTCCTACGAGCAGTACTTC
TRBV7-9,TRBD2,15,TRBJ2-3,CARVALAGTPYTQYF,TGTGCCCGGGTGGCCTTAGCGGGGACACCTTATACGCAGTATTTT
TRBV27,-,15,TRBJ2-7,CASSPHRVGNYEQYF,TGTGCCAGCAGCCCCCACAGGGTCGGAAACTACGAGCAGTACTTC
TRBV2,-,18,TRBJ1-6,CASSEGHVPVSYNSPLHF,TGTGCCAGCAGTGAAGGTCACGTTCCAGTCTCCTATAATTCACCCCTCCACTTT
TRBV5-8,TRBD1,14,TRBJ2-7,CASSPSWTGVEQYF,TGTGCCAGCAGCCCCTCATGGACAGGGGTCGAGCAGTACTTC
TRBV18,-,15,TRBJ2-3,CASSPLDSLPDTQYF,TGTGCCAGCTCACCATTGGACAGCCTACCAGATACGCAGTATTTT
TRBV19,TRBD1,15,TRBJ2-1,CASRTPGQVWSEQFF,TGTGCCAGTAGGACCCCAGGACAGGTATGGTCTGAGCAGTTCTTC
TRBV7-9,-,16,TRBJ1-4,CASRRLSGGSNEKLFF,TGTGCCAGCCGCCGCCTGAGTGGCGGTTCTAATGAAAAACTGTTTTTT
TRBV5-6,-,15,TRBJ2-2,CASSLESGDTGELFF,TGTGCCAGCAGCTTGGAATCAGGGGACACCGGGGAGCTGTTTTTT
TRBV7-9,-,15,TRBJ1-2,CASSLGGQANYGYTF,TGTGCCAGCAGCTTAGGGGGACAAGCCAACTATGGCTACACCTTC
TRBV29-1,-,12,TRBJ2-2,CSVAGVTGELFF,TGCAGCGTGGCCGGGGTTACCGGGGAGCTGTTTTTT
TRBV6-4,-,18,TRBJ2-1,CASPTGGGRAFSYNEQFF,TGTGCCAGCCCTACTGGGGGGGGGCGGGCTTTCTCCTACAATGAGCAGTTCTTC